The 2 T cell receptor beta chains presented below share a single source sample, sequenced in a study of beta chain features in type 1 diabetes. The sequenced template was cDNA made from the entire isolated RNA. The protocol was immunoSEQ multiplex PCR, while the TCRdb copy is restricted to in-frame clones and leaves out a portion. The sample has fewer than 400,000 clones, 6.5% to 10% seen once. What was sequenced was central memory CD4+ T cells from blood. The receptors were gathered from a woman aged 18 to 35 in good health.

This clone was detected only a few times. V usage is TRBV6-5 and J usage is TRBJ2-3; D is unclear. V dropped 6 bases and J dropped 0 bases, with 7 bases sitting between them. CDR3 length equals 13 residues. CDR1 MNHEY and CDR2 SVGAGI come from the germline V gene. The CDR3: CASSDGSTDTQYF. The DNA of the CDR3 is TGTGCCAGCAGCGACGGCAGCACAGATACGCAGTATTTT.

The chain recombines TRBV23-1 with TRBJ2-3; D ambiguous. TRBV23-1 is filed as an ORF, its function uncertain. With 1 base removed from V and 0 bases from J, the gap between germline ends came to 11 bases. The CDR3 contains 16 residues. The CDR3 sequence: CASSQFQTPSTDTQYF. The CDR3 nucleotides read TGCGCCAGCAGTCAATTCCAGACTCCTAGCACAGATACGCAGTATTTT.